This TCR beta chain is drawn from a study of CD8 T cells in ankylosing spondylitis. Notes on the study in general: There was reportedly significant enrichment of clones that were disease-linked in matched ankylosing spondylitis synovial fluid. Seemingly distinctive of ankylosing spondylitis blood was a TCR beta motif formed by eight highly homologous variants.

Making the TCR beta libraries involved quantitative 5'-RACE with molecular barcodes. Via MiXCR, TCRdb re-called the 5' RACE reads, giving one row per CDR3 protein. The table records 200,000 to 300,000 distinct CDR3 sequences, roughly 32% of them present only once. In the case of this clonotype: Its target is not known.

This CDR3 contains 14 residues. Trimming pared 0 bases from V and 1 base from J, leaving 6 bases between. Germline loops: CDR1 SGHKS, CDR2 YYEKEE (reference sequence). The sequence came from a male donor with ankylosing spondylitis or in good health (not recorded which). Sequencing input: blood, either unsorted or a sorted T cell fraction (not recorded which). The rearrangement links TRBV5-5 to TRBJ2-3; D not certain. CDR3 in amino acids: CASSLEDGTDTQYF. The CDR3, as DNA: TGTGCCAGCAGCTTGGAGGACGGCACAGATACGCAGTATTTT.